Below, 2 T cell receptor beta chains from the same sample are listed, as sequenced in a study of T-cell reconstitution after alpha-beta-depleted transplantation in children. A TCRbeta library incorporating unique molecular identifiers was prepared. TCRdb independently ran MiXCR on the PCR reads; one entry per CDR3 protein. The sample yields more than 500,000 distinct CDR3 sequences, roughly 11% seen once. The sample here was PBMCs, mostly from graft donor cells, taken 180 days after TCRalphabeta/CD19-depleted stem cell transplant. All receptors derive from a female patient aged 2 to 10 who had a stem cell transplant for aplastic anemia, so the T cells may come from the graft donor.

The gene calls are TRBV27 and TRBJ2-6, with unresolved D. The CDR3 loop spans 16 amino acids. CDR1 and CDR2 from the germline V gene are MNHEY and SMNVEV (reference sequence). The V gene lost 2 bases and the J gene lost 4 bases, with 12 bases spanning the gap. In DNA, the CDR3 is TGTGCCAGCAGTTTAATCGCCCCGGAGGGGGCCAACGTCCTGACTTTC. It specifies CASSLIAPEGANVLTF.

The V gene is TRBV20-1, the J gene TRBJ2-3; possibly TRBD2 for D (5 bases). The germline V gene has CDR1 DFQATT and CDR2 SNEGSKA (reference sequence). The CDR3 is made up of 14 amino acids. The V end was cut by 3 bases, the J end by 0 bases, with 10 bases between. The CDR3 is CSARGGPSTDTQYF. The CDR3 bases are TGCAGTGCTAGGGGCGGGCCAAGCACAGATACGCAGTATTTT.